A selection of T cell receptor beta chains follows, all from one sample in a study of blood T cells in healthy people across ages. MiXCR was run by TCRdb on the 5' RACE reads, yielding one entry per CDR3 protein. Of roughly 500,000 distinct CDR3 sequences listed, about 26% are singletons. The sample consisted of blood. These receptors were obtained from a woman aged 70-85 years in good health. CDR3s include the opening cysteine and the closing phenylalanine or tryptophan. The order of the fields is V gene, J gene, D gene, clone size, CDR3 DNA, CDR3 protein. A D gene is named only where the DNA matches it firmly. Expanded clones get a size class; other rows say once, few or many, or leave the size out.

TRBV7-3	TRBJ2-1	NA	NA	TGTGCCAGCAGCCCCGGGACTCTAATGTACAATGAGCAGTTCTTC	CASSPGTLMYNEQFF
TRBV19	TRBJ2-1	TRBD2	NA	TGTGCCAGTAGCGATTTAGGGACTAGCGGGGCGAATGAGCAGTTCTTC	CASSDLGTSGANEQFF
TRBV7-2	TRBJ2-3	TRBD2	few	TGTGCCAGCAGCCGGACAGGGACTAGCGGGGGGCGTAGCACAGATACGCAGTATTTT	CASSRTGTSGGRSTDTQYF
TRBV5-1	TRBJ2-1	NA	few	TGCGCCAGCAGCCCGGTTCCAGGGATCAGGGGCAATGAGCAGTTCTTC	CASSPVPGIRGNEQFF
TRBV19	TRBJ1-5	NA	NA	TGTGCCAGTAGTGTCCCGGGTCAGCCCCAGCATTTT	CASSVPGQPQHF
TRBV12-3/TRBV12-4	TRBJ1-1	NA	few	TGTGCCAGCAGTTTACCCCCATATACTCTATGGGCTTTCTTT	CASSLPPYTLWAFF
TRBV7-3	TRBJ1-1	NA	NA	TGTGCCAGCAGTCCCGGGGGGGGCCCTGAAGCTTTCTTT	CASSPGGGPEAFF
TRBV20-1	TRBJ2-1	NA	NA	TGCAGTGTCGAGTCCCCGAGCTCCTACAATGAGCAGTTCTTC	CSVESPSSYNEQFF
TRBV11-3	TRBJ2-5	TRBD2	NA	TGTGCCAGCAGCTTAGAAGGTTCTAGCGGCCAAGAGACCCAGTACTTC	CASSLEGSSGQETQYF
TRBV7-3	TRBJ2-7	NA	NA	TGTGCCAGCAGCTTCCAGGGGGGGTACGAGCAGTACTTC	CASSFQGGYEQYF
TRBV7-6	TRBJ2-1	NA	NA	TGTGCCAGCAGGCTACAAGGCAATGAGCAGTTCTTC	CASRLQGNEQFF
TRBV27	TRBJ1-5	NA	NA	TGTGCCAGCAGTCCTCAGACAGGCAGCCTCAACAATCAGCCCCAGCATTTT	CASSPQTGSLNNQPQHF
TRBV6-6	TRBJ2-2	NA	once	TGTGCCGGCCGGAGCTCGAACACCGGGGAGCTGTTTTTT	CAGRSSNTGELFF
TRBV20-1	TRBJ2-3	NA	NA	TGCAGTGCTAGTGGGCCAGCCCACCAGCATACGCAGTATTTT	CSASGPAHQHTQYF
TRBV18	TRBJ1-3	NA	few	TGTGCCAGCTCCCGCGAGGCCTGGAGCTCTGGAAACACCATATATTTT	CASSREAWSSGNTIYF
TRBV7-2	TRBJ2-5	NA	few	TGTGCCAGCAGCTTAGTTCAGGGATTACAAGAGACCCAGTACTTC	CASSLVQGLQETQYF
TRBV20-1	TRBJ2-7	NA	NA	TGCAGTGCCGCCGGAGGCAGCACCTACGAGCAGTACTTC	CSAAGGSTYEQYF